A single sample gave rise to the 21 T cell receptor beta chains below, sequenced in a study of beta chain features in type 1 diabetes. These receptors' targets are unknown. Expressed TCRB transcripts were sequenced because the isolated RNA had all been reverse transcribed beforehand. The protocol was immunoSEQ multiplex PCR, while the TCRdb copy is restricted to in-frame clones and leaves out a portion. The sample has about 740,000 clones; around 15% are singletons. General study findings and limits: People with Type 1 diabetes carried modestly yet significantly shorter TCRB CDR3s in all four CD4+ subsets.

Sequenced sample: naive CD4+ T cells from blood. These receptors were collected from a man younger than 30 with type 1 diabetes.

This clone was seen a few times. The chain is built from TRBV29-1 and TRBJ2-1; perhaps TRBD1 as D (6 bases). The V gene's germline CDR1 is SQVTM and CDR2 ANQGSEA. The V gene lost 4 bases and the J gene lost 5 bases, with 15 bases spanning the gap. The CDR3 has 14 amino acids. The CDR3 nucleotides read TGCAGCGTTGGACGAGGGGGTTCCGACAATGAGCAGTTCTTC. This codes for CSVGRGGSDNEQFF.

This clone was picked up a small number of times. The chain recombines TRBV4-2 with TRBJ2-7, with 11 bases that match TRBD2. CDR1 is LGHNA and CDR2 is YNFKEQ in the germline V gene. The CDR3 has 17 amino acids. J was trimmed by 2 bases and V by 4 bases; bases with no gene match: 10. CDR3 coding DNA: TGTGCCAGCAGCCCGCAAGTCCCGACTAGCGGGACCTACGAGCAGTACTTC. Protein sequence: CASSPQVPTSGTYEQYF.

The sample holds a few counts of this clone. This sequence joins TRBV9 and TRBJ2-4; D is unresolved. V was clipped by 4 bases and J by 0 bases, with 17 bases between them. The CDR3 is 17 amino acids. CDR1 SGDLS and CDR2 YYNGEE come from the germline V gene. The CDR3 protein is CASSPPSKSLAKNIQYF. CDR3 DNA: TGTGCCAGCAGCCCTCCATCGAAATCTTTAGCCAAAAACATTCAGTACTTC.

The V call is TRBV5-1, the J call TRBJ2-5, with 10 bases aligning to TRBD1. Losses at the gene ends were 4 bases for V and 3 bases for J; bases not matched to a gene: 6. The CDR3 is 15 amino acids. Germline assignment: CDR1 SGHRS and CDR2 YFSETQ. The CDR3 region has the DNA TGCGCCAGCAGCACCTCCGGGACAGGGGAAGAGACCCAGTACTTC. Residues: CASSTSGTGEETQYF. The full variable domain, with the rest looked up from reference TRBV5-1 and TRBJ2-5, is KAGVTQTPRYLIKTRGQQVTLSCSPISGHRSVSWYQQTPGQGLQFLFEYFSETQRNKGNFPGRFSGRQFSNSRSEMNVSTLELGDSALYLCASSTSGTGEETQYFGPGTRLLVL.

The chain recombines TRBV15 with TRBJ1-3; D call uncertain. V lost 0 bases and J lost 4, with 4 bases in between. In germline, CDR1 is LNHNV, CDR2 YYDKDF (reference sequence). The CDR3 sequence is 13 residues long. The CDR3 spells CATSRDEGNTIYF. The CDR3 coding sequence is TGTGCCACCAGCAGAGACGAAGGAAACACCATATATTTT.

The chain links TRBV30 to TRBJ1-6, with unresolved D. V lost 3 bases, J lost 3 bases, and 12 bases lay in between. CDR3 length equals 15 residues. Germline assignment: CDR1 GTSNPN and CDR2 SVGIG (reference sequence). The CDR3 nucleotides are TGTGCCTGGAGGCCGATCAGTAGCTATAATTCACCCCTCCACTTT. It specifies CAWRPISSYNSPLHF.

The genes are TRBV6-5 and TRBJ2-5; 10 bases match TRBD2. Germline loops: CDR1 MNHEY, CDR2 SVGAGI. Trimming cost V 7 bases and J 4 bases; bases outside gene matches: 6. This CDR3 is 14 amino acids long. CDR3 sequence (DNA): TGTGCCAGCACCCAAGCGGGGGGGCCAGAGACCCAGTACTTC. Encoded protein: CASTQAGGPETQYF.

This clone was picked up a small number of times. The sample holds other DNA sequences that translate to the same CDR3. The chain has TRBV30 and TRBJ1-1; D remains ambiguous. The V gene's germline CDR1 is GTSNPN and CDR2 SVGIG (reference sequence). CDR3 length: 14 amino acids. Between the trimmed V and J ends, which lost 0 bases and 4 bases, there was a span of 12 bases. The chain's CDR3 is CAWSVLEGGTEAFF. CDR3 coding DNA: TGTGCCTGGAGTGTACTTGAGGGAGGCACTGAAGCTTTCTTT. The full variable domain, completed using reference TRBV30 and TRBJ1-1, is SQTIHQWPATLVQPVGSPLSLECTVEGTSNPNLYWYRQAAGRGLQLLFYSVGIGQISSEVPQNLSASRPQDRQFILSSKKLLLSDSGFYLCAWSVLEGGTEAFFGQGTRLTVV.

The genes are TRBV6-5 and TRBJ2-7, with TRBD1 as a possible D gene (7 bases). The CDR3 loop spans 14 amino acids. The V end lost 4 bases, the J end lost 2 bases, and 12 bases lay between the germline ends. The germline V gene has CDR1 MNHEY and CDR2 SVGAGI. CDR3 residues: CASSFAGQTYEQYF. The CDR3 coding sequence is TGTGCCAGCAGTTTCGCGGGACAGACCTACGAGCAGTACTTC.

The rearrangement uses TRBV6-1 and TRBJ2-3, with 12 bases identical to TRBD2. CDR3 length: 16 residues. Trimming at V came to 4 bases and at J to 4 bases, leaving 6 bases not matched to a gene. Looked up from germline, CDR1 is MNHNS and CDR2 is SASEGT. DNA for the CDR3: TGTGCCAGCAGTGTCCTACTAGCGGGGGGCTCAGATACGCAGTATTTT. Its protein product is CASSVLLAGGSDTQYF.

This rearrangement joins TRBV6-1 to TRBJ2-5; D ambiguous. Trimming took off 6 bases at V and 9 bases at J, with 17 bases between the two ends. The CDR3 sequence is 13 residues long. CDR1 is MNHNS and CDR2 is SASEGT in the germline V gene. The CDR3 reads CASSGLHDTAQYF. The DNA of the CDR3 is TGTGCCAGCAGCGGGCTCCACGATACGGCCCAGTACTTC.

This clone has only a few counts. The chain couples TRBV6-6 to TRBJ2-1; D perhaps matches TRBD1 (6 bases). V lost 11 bases and J 7 bases, leaving 21 bases between the germline ends. The germline V gene has CDR1 MNHNY and CDR2 SVGAGI (reference sequence). The CDR3 contains 14 residues. CDR3 nucleotides: TGTGCCGCGACTAAGGACAGCCGACCTAATGAGCAGTTCTTC. This encodes CAATKDSRPNEQFF.

The chain uses TRBV10-3 and TRBJ2-3; TRBD2 agrees at 10 bases. Germline assignment: CDR1 ENHRY and CDR2 SYGVKD. CDR3 length equals 15 residues. After removal of 0 bases from V and 8 bases from J, the junction contained 5 bases not matched to a gene. The CDR3: CAISESVAGGGTQYF. In nucleotides, the CDR3 is TGTGCCATCAGTGAGTCTGTAGCGGGGGGCGGTACGCAGTATTTT.

This chain connects TRBV1 to TRBJ2-7; TRBD2 reflects the table's D call only, with no check against the DNA. TRBV1 is given as a pseudogene. This CDR3 has 14 amino acids. The CDR3 region has the DNA TGCACCAGCAGCCGGAGGAATCCGGGCGACGAGCAGTACTTC. It encodes CTSSRRNPGDEQYF.

The J gene is TRBJ2-1, the V gene TRBV28, with TRBD2 matching over 11 bases. The V and J ends lost 5 bases and 7 bases, in that order; junction bases with no gene match: 22. CDR3 length equals 20 residues. Germline values: CDR1 MDHEN, CDR2 SYDVKM. This CDR3 is CASSPARLAGSRETWNEQFF. The CDR3 nucleotides read TGTGCCAGCAGTCCCGCCCGACTAGCGGGGAGTCGAGAAACATGGAATGAGCAGTTCTTC. The whole variable domain, remainder taken from reference TRBV28 and TRBJ2-1, is DVKVTQSSRYLVKRTGEKVFLECVQDMDHENMFWYRQDPGLGLRLIYFSYDVKMKEKGDIPEGYSVSREKKERFSLILESASTNQTSMYLCASSPARLAGSRETWNEQFFGPGTRLTVL.

There are a few counts of this clone. The chain joins TRBV30 to TRBJ1-2; the D gene is possibly TRBD1 (5 bases). CDR3 size: 13 residues. V was clipped by 1 base and J by 8 bases, with 14 bases between them. Germline V lookup: CDR1 GTSNPN, CDR2 SVGIG (reference sequence). The CDR3 DNA reads as TGTGCCTGGAGTGGGCAGGGAGAGCGAGGCTACACCTTC. Encoded protein: CAWSGQGERGYTF.

This clone has just a few counts. V gene TRBV28 combines with J gene TRBJ1-1; D gene uncertain. The CDR3 extends over 14 amino acids. With 6 bases removed from V and 3 bases from J, the gap between germline ends came to 14 bases. Germline CDR1 is MDHEN and CDR2 is SYDVKM. For the CDR3, the DNA is TGTGCCAGCAGCCCTACAATTGGGGACACTGAAGCTTTCTTT. Translation gives CASSPTIGDTEAFF.

This clone has only a few counts. This CDR3 reads CASSIGTGYNEKLFF. The DNA for the CDR3 is TGTGCCAGTAGTATCGGTACAGGGTATAACGAAAAACTGTTTTTT. V and J are TRBV19 and TRBJ1-4, with D tentatively TRBD1 (6 bases). Trimming took 3 bases from V and 8 from J, leaving 16 bases between them. The CDR3 is made up of 15 amino acids. The germline V gene has CDR1 LNHDA and CDR2 SQIVND (reference sequence).

Notes on this clone: A much more abundant neighbour one base away suggests this may be a read error. Other DNA sequences in the same sample also yield this CDR3. V is TRBV5-6 and J is TRBJ2-1; no firm D call. CDR1 SGHDT and CDR2 YYEEEE come from the germline V gene. V was trimmed by 4 bases and J by 4 bases, leaving 3 bases between them. The CDR3 totals 11 residues. DNA of the CDR3: TGTGCCAGCAGCCTTTACAATGAGCAGTTCTTC. Translated: CASSLYNEQFF.

The V and J genes are TRBV10-3 and TRBJ1-2, with TRBD1 identical over 7 bases. Trimming cost V 3 bases and J 8 bases; bases outside gene matches: 6. Germline CDR1 ENHRY, CDR2 SYGVKD. This CDR3 region has 13 residues. The CDR3 sequence is CAISDQGGSGYTF. Written as DNA, the CDR3 is TGTGCCATCAGTGACCAGGGGGGAAGCGGCTACACCTTC.

J is TRBJ1-2 and V is TRBV12-5, with D unclear. This CDR3 has 12 amino acids. The germline V gene encodes CDR1 LGHNT and CDR2 FRNRAP. Trimming shortened V by 1 base and J by 4 bases, and 4 bases separated the two germline ends. CDR3 sequence reads: CASGLDSYGYTF. The CDR3 DNA is TGTGCTAGTGGTTTGGACAGCTATGGCTACACCTTC.